The 5 T cell receptor beta chains below were found in one sample sequenced in a study of T cells in Graves' hyperthyroidism and ophthalmopathy. Amplified regions were TCR beta CDR3 sequences from RNA transcripts. TCR CDR3 regions were first amplified by RT-PCR with HTBI primers. A single record per CDR3 protein comes from TCRdb applying MiXCR to the multiplex PCR reads. The table has approximately 370,000 distinct CDR3 sequences, approximately 18% seen once. Sequences were obtained from blood. These receptors all stem from a woman aged 30 to 39 with Graves' hyperthyroidism that later progressed to Graves' ophthalmopathy.

This clonotype came up a few times. V and J are TRBV24-1 and TRBJ1-4; TRBD1 matches 7 bases. The CDR3 has 13 residues. CDR1 and CDR2 from the germline V gene are KGHDR and SFDVKD. Germline trimming cut 9 bases from V and 7 bases from J; bases unmatched to any gene: 7. The CDR3 reads CATPQGVIEKLFF. DNA of the CDR3: TGTGCCACCCCTCAGGGGGTGATTGAAAAACTGTTTTTT.

The chain has TRBV5-1 and TRBJ2-2, with unresolved D. Germline V CDR1 and CDR2: SGHRS, YFSETQ. V was cut by 5 bases and J by 4 bases, with 6 bases left in between. The CDR3 is made up of 12 amino acids. CDR3 DNA sequence: TGCGCCAGCAGAAGGAGCACCGGGGAGCTGTTTTTT. Translated: CASRRSTGELFF.

The table lists this clonotype with many counts. The chain joins TRBV20-1 to TRBJ2-3; D ambiguous. Per germline, CDR1 DFQATT and CDR2 SNEGSKA (reference sequence). The germline V and J ends were trimmed by 3 bases and 3 bases, with 16 bases remaining between them. The CDR3 is 15 residues long. CDR3 residues: CSASPPRALTDTQYF. For the CDR3, the DNA is TGCAGTGCTAGCCCCCCTAGGGCCCTAACAGATACGCAGTATTTT.

The chain employs TRBV27 and TRBJ1-2, with 7 bases lining up with TRBD1. The CDR3 covers 17 residues. CDR1 is MNHEY, CDR2 SMNVEV, per germline (reference sequence). The trim removed 4 bases at V and 2 bases at J, leaving 13 bases unmatched. The CDR3 region has the DNA TGTGCCAGCAGTTCCTTCCCGGAAGGGACAGAAAACTATGGCTACACCTTC. This gives the protein CASSSFPEGTENYGYTF.

The J gene is TRBJ2-1, the V gene TRBV27; the match to TRBD2 covers 10 bases. V lost 6 bases to trimming and J lost 8 bases; unmatched junction nucleotides: 10. There are 15 residues in the CDR3. CDR1 and CDR2 (germline): MNHEY, SMNVEV (reference sequence). CDR3 in DNA: TGTGCCAGCAGACCAGCTAGCGGGAGTTGGGATGAGCAGTTCTTC. The encoded protein is CASRPASGSWDEQFF.